What follows are 14 T cell receptor beta chains derived from one specimen sequenced in a study of tumor-infiltrating lymphocytes in oesophageal squamous cell carcinoma. TCRdb reprocessed the PCR reads via MiXCR and lists one record per CDR3 protein. The sample shows 15,000 to 20,000 distinct CDR3 sequences, 35% to 45% of them seen only once. Sequenced material: normal esophageal tissue next to the tumor. The receptors were sampled from a male donor with esophageal squamous cell carcinoma.

The J gene is TRBJ2-5, the V gene TRBV7-4; tentative D call: TRBD1 (5 bases). Trimming took off 0 bases at V and 11 bases at J, with 19 bases between the two ends. There are 15 residues in the CDR3. Germline CDR1 SGHVT, CDR2 SQSDAQ. CDR3 sequence (DNA): TGTGCCAGCAGCTTAGCAGGGGCCAACTACAATGAGCAGTACTTC. Protein product: CASSLAGANYNEQYF.

V and J are TRBV7-2 and TRBJ2-1; 7 bases match TRBD2. V was clipped by 4 bases and J by 7 bases; unmatched bases: 16. The CDR3 contains 17 residues. The germline V gene has CDR1 SGHTA and CDR2 FQGNSA. CDR3 in amino acids: CASSSRGTPSGGNEQFF. Here the CDR3 DNA reads TGTGCCAGCAGCTCTAGGGGCACGCCTAGCGGAGGGAATGAGCAGTTCTTC.

This clonotype was observed a handful of times. The chain recombines TRBV2 with TRBJ2-5; TRBD2 is a possible D gene (7 bases). The CDR3 runs to 12 residues. Germline values: CDR1 SNHLY, CDR2 FYNNEI. V lost 9 bases and J 5 bases, leaving 13 bases between the germline ends. Here the CDR3 reads CASRGGGETQYF. CDR3 bases: TGTGCCAGTAGAGGGGGAGGGGAGACCCAGTACTTC.

The genes are TRBV7-2 and TRBJ2-5; D not certain. Germline CDR1 SGHTA, CDR2 FQGNSA. Trimming shortened V by 1 base and J by 5 bases, and 14 bases separated the two germline ends. The CDR3 consists of 15 residues. The CDR3 is CASSLDYTYSETQYF. The CDR3 DNA sequence: TGTGCCAGCAGCTTAGACTATACGTATTCCGAGACCCAGTACTTC. Together with reference TRBV7-2 and TRBJ2-5, the CDR3 gives the full variable domain: GAGVSQSPSNKVTEKGKDVELRCDPISGHTALYWYRQSLGQGLEFLIYFQGNSAPDKSGLPSDRFSAERTGGSVSTLTIQRTQQEDSAVYLCASSLDYTYSETQYFGPGTRLLVL.

J is TRBJ1-1 and V is TRBV7-6; D might be TRBD1 (6 bases). CDR3 length equals 15 residues. V dropped 2 bases and J dropped 13 bases, with 23 bases sitting between them. Germline V gene sequence: CDR1 SGHVS, CDR2 FNYEAQ. For the CDR3, the DNA is TGTGCCAGCAGCTTAACATACAGGGAAACCGGCCGACTTTTCTTT. Its translation is CASSLTYRETGRLFF.

This clonotype was seen a single time. The rearrangement links TRBV6-1 to TRBJ1-1; 9 bases match TRBD1. The germline CDR1 and CDR2 sequences are MNHNS and SASEGT. V dropped 6 bases and J dropped 11; count of bases not matched to a gene: 10. The CDR3 runs 13 residues. The CDR3 nucleotides are TGTGCCAGCAGCCGAGGACAGGGGAGGAGGGCTTTCTTT. Its protein is CASSRGQGRRAFF.

CDR3 in amino acids: CASSLEDYSFGEQYF. The CDR3 DNA follows: TGTGCCAGCAGCTTAGAGGACTACTCTTTTGGGGAGCAGTACTTC. The V gene is TRBV7-2, the J gene TRBJ2-7; possible D gene TRBD2, 6 bases. This CDR3 comprises 15 residues. With 1 base removed from V and 7 bases from J, the gap between germline ends came to 17 bases. Germline lookup yields CDR1 SGHTA and CDR2 FQGNSA.

The chain employs TRBV28 and TRBJ2-5; D remains unclear. The tail of the sequence fits TRBJ1-1 better, so the J call may be wrong. The CDR3 length is 16 residues. Germline values: CDR1 MDHEN, CDR2 SYDVKM. The CDR3 region is CASNLLRGRTNTEAFF. Written as DNA, the CDR3 is TGTGCCAGCAACCTCCTCCGTGGCAGAACCAACACTGAAGCTTTCTTT.

This clonotype was counted at least ten times. The gene calls are TRBV6-1 and TRBJ2-2; D unresolved. With 5 bases removed from V and 13 bases from J, the gap between germline ends came to 20 bases. This CDR3 is built from 14 residues. Germline V lookup: CDR1 MNHNS, CDR2 SASEGT. CDR3 DNA sequence: TGTGCCAGCAGTCCCGAGTACCACACCGGTTGGCTGTTTTTT. Residues: CASSPEYHTGWLFF.

This clonotype was detected ten times or more. The chain recombines TRBV2 with TRBJ2-7, with a possible D match to TRBD1 (6 bases). Deletions cut 2 bases from V and 4 bases from J, with 12 bases between. The CDR3 totals 14 residues. The germline gives CDR1 SNHLY, CDR2 FYNNEI. CDR3 in amino acids: CASSESRGGYEQYF. The DNA of the CDR3 is TGTGCCAGCAGTGAATCCAGGGGCGGTTACGAGCAGTACTTC.

This clonotype appeared once. Since a much larger clone is just one base distant, this may be a read error. The rearrangement uses TRBV14 and TRBJ1-1; D is unresolved. CDR3 length: 11 amino acids. Per the germline V gene, CDR1 is SGHDN and CDR2 is FVKESK. V was trimmed by 2 bases and J by 8 bases, leaving 6 bases between them. The CDR3 coding sequence is TGTGCCAGCAGCCAAAGTCGGGAAGCTTTCTTT. It translates to CASSQSREAFF.

This clonotype was seen ten or more times. The CDR3 loop reads CASSQDTQIKETQYF. DNA for the CDR3: TGCGCCAGCAGCCAAGACACACAGATTAAAGAGACCCAGTACTTC. This rearrangement joins TRBV4-1 to TRBJ2-5, with D hard to call. The CDR3 spans 15 residues. The germline gives CDR1 MGHRA, CDR2 YSYEKL. The V and J ends lost 0 bases and 3 bases respectively, with 11 bases between them.

This clonotype ranks as medium-sized. This rearrangement joins TRBV28 to TRBJ2-5, with 8 bases that match TRBD2. CDR1 is MDHEN, CDR2 SYDVKM, per germline. Trimming at V came to 11 bases and at J to 0 bases, leaving 8 bases not matched to a gene. This CDR3 contains 14 residues. CDR3 sequence reads: CAFSGNEDQETQYF. CDR3 DNA: TGTGCCTTTAGCGGGAATGAGGACCAAGAGACCCAGTACTTC.

This clonotype was detected a few times. The CDR3 end shows no conserved phenylalanine or tryptophan, and so a read error is likely. It is unclear where the CDR3 begins or ends on the DNA, so no DNA is shown, and the CDR3 is as TCRdb lists it. The chain combines TRBV5-1 with TRBJ2-6; TRBD2, as called in the table, went unchecked against the DNA. The CDR3 has 12 residues if both end residues are counted. Germline values: CDR1 SGHRS, CDR2 YFSETQ. The CDR3 loop reads CAMRYSPLHFGN.